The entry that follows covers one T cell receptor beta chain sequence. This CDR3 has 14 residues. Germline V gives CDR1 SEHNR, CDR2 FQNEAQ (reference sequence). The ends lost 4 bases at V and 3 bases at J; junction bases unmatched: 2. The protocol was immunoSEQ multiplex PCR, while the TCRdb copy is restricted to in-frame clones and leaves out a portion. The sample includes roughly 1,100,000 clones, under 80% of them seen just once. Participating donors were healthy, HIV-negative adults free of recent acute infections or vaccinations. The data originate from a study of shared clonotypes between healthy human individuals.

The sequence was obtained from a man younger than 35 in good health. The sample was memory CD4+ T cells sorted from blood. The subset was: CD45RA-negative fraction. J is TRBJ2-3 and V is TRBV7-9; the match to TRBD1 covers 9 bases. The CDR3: CASSWGQGTDTQYF. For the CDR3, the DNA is TGTGCCAGCAGCTGGGGACAGGGAACAGATACGCAGTATTTT.